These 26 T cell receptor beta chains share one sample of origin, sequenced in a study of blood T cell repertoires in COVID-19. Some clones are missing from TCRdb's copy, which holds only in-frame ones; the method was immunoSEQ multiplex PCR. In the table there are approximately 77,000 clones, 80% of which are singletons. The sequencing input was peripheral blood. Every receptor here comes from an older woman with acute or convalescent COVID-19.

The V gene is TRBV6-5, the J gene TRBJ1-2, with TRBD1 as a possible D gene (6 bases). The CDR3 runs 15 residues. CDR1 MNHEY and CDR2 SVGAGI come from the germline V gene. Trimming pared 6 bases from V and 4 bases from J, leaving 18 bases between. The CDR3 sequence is CASSLQPGTLYGYTF. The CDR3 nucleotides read TGTGCCAGCAGCCTACAGCCCGGGACACTCTATGGCTACACCTTC.

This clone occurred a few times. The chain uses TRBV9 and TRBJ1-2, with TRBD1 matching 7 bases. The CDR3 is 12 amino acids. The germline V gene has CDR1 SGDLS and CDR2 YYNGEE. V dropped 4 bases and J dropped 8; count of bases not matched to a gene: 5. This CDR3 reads CASSTTGVGYTF. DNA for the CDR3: TGTGCCAGCAGCACTACAGGGGTGGGCTACACCTTC.

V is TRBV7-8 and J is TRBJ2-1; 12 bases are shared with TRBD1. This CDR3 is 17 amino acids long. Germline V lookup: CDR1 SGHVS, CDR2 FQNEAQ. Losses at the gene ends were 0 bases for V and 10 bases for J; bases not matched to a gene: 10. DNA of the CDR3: TGTGCCAGCAGCTTAGCCCCGGGACAGGGGGCAGGGGGAGAGCAGTTCTTC. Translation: CASSLAPGQGAGGEQFF.

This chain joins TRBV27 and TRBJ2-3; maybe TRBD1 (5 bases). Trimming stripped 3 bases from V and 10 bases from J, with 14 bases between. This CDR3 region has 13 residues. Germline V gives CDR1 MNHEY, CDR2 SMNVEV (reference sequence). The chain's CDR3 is CASSLSADTSQYF. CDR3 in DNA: TGTGCCAGCAGTTTGTCGGCGGACACCTCGCAGTATTTT.

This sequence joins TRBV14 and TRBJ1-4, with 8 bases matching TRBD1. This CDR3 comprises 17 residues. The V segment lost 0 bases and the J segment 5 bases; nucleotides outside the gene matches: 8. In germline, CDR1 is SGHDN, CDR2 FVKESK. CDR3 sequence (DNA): TGTGCCAGCAGCCAAGAAGAAGTCCAGGGGGCCAATGAAAAACTGTTTTTT. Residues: CASSQEEVQGANEKLFF. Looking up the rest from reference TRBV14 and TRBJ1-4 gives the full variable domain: EAGVTQFPSHSVIEKGQTVTLRCDPISGHDNLYWYRRVMGKEIKFLLHFVKESKQDESGMPNNRFLAERTGGTYSTLKVQPAELEDSGVYFCASSQEEVQGANEKLFFGSGTQLSVL.

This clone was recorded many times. Here the CDR3 DNA reads TGTGCCAGCAGTGATGAGGATATCCAAGAGACCCAGTACTTC. Protein product: CASSDEDIQETQYF. This chain joins TRBV2 and TRBJ2-5; no clear D. The length of the CDR3 is 14 residues. Trimming removed 3 bases at V and 1 base at J, with 9 bases between. Germline CDR1 is SNHLY and CDR2 is FYNNEI.

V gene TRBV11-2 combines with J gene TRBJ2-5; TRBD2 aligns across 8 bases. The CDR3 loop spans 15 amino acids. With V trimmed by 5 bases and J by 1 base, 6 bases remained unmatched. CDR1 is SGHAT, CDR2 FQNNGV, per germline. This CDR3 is CASSPSSGGQETQYF. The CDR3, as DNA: TGTGCCAGCAGCCCATCCAGCGGGGGCCAAGAGACCCAGTACTTC.

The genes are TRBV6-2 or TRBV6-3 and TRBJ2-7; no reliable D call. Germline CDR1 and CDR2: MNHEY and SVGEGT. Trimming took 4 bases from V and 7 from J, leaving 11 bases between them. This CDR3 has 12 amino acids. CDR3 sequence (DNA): TGTGCCAGCAGTTGGTACCTACGAGAGCAGTACTTC. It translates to CASSWYLREQYF.

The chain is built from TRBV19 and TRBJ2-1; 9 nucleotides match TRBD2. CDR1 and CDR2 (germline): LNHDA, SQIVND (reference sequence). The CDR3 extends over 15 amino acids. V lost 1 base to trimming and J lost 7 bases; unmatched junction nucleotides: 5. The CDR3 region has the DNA TGTGCCAGTAGTATAGGCGGGGGGGCGCGAAATGAGCAGTTCTTC. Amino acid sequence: CASSIGGGARNEQFF.

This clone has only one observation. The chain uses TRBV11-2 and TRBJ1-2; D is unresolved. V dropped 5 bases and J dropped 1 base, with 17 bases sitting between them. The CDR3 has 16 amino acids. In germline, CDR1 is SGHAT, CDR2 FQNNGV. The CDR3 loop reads CASSHLRSRVNYGYTF. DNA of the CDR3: TGTGCCAGCAGCCATCTTAGGTCCCGGGTTAACTATGGCTACACCTTC.

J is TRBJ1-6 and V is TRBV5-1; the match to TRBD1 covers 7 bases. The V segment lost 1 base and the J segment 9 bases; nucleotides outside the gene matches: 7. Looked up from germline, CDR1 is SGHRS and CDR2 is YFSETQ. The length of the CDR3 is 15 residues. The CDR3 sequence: CASSLRQGEISPLHF. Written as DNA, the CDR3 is TGCGCCAGCAGCTTGAGGCAGGGGGAGATTTCACCCCTCCACTTT.

The CDR3 nucleotides read TGTGCCAGCAGCCAAGATATGGCAGACTATGGCTACACCTTC. Its translation is CASSQDMADYGYTF. The V call is TRBV14, the J call TRBJ1-2, with unresolved D. This CDR3 comprises 14 residues. The V end was cut by 0 bases, the J end by 3 bases, with 8 bases between. The V gene's germline CDR1 is SGHDN and CDR2 FVKESK.

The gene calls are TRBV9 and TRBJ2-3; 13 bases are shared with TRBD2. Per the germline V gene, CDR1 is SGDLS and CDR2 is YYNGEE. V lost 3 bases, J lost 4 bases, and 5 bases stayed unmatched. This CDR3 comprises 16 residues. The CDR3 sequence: CASSDKLAGGPDTQYF. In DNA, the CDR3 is TGTGCCAGCAGCGACAAACTAGCGGGGGGGCCAGATACGCAGTATTTT. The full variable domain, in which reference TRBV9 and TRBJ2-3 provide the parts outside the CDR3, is DSGVTQTPKHLITATGQRVTLRCSPRSGDLSVYWYQQSLDQGLQFLIQYYNGEERAKGNILERFSAQQFPDLHSELNLSSLELGDSALYFCASSDKLAGGPDTQYFGPGTRLTVL.

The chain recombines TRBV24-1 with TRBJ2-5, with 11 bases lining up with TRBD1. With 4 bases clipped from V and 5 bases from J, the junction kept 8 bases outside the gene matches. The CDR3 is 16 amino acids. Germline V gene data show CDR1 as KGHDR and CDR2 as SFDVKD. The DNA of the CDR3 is TGTGCCACCAGTGACCCCGGGACAGGGGGACGGGAGACCCAGTACTTC. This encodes CATSDPGTGGRETQYF.

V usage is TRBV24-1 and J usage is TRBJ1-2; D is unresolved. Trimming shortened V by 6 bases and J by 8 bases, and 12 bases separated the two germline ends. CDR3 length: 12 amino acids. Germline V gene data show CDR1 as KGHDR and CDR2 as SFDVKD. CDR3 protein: CATSSDSRGYTF. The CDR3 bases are TGTGCCACCAGTTCCGATTCACGGGGCTACACCTTC.

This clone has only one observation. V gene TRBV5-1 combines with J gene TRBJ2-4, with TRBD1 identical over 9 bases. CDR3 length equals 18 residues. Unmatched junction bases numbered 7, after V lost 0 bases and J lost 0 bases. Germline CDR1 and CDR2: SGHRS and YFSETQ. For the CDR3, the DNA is TGCGCCAGCAGCTTGGCGGGGCGGGACAGGGCAGCCAAAAACATTCAGTACTTC. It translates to CASSLAGRDRAAKNIQYF.

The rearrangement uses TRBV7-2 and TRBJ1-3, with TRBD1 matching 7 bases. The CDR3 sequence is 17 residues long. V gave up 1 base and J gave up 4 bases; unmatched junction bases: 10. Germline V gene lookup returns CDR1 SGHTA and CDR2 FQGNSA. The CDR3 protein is CASSLDAGGSIGNTIYF. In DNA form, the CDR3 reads TGTGCCAGCAGCTTAGATGCAGGGGGATCGATAGGAAACACCATATATTTT.

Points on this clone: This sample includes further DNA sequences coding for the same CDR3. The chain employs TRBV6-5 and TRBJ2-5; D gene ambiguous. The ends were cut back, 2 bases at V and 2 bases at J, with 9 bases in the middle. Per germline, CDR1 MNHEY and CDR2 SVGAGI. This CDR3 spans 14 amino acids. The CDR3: CASSYQTGQETQYF. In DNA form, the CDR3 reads TGTGCCAGCAGTTACCAGACCGGGCAAGAGACCCAGTACTTC.

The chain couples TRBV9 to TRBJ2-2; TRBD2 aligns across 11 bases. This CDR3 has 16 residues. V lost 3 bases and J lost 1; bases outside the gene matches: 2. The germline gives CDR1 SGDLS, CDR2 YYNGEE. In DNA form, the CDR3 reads TGTGCCAGCAGCGGGACTAGCGGGTTGAACACCGGGGAGCTGTTTTTT. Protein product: CASSGTSGLNTGELFF.

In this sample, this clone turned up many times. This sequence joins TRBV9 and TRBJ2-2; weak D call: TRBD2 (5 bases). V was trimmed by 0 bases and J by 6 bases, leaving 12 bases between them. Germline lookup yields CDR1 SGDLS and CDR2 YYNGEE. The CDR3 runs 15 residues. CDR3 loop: CASSVGGPAAGELFF. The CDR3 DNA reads TGTGCCAGCAGCGTAGGTGGCCCAGCGGCCGGGGAGCTGTTTTTT. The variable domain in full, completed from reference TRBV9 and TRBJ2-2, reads DSGVTQTPKHLITATGQRVTLRCSPRSGDLSVYWYQQSLDQGLQFLIQYYNGEERAKGNILERFSAQQFPDLHSELNLSSLELGDSALYFCASSVGGPAAGELFFGEGSRLTVL.

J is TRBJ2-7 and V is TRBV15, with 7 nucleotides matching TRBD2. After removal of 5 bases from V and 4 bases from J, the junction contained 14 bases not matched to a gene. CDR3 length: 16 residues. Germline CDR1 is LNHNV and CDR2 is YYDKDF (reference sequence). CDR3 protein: CATSSPDRLAFYEQYF. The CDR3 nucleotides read TGTGCCACCAGCTCTCCCGACCGACTAGCTTTTTACGAGCAGTACTTC.

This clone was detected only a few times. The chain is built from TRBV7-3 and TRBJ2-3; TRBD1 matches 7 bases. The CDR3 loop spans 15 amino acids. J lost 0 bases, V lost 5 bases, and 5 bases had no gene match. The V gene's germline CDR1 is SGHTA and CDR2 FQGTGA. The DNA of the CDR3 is TGTGCCAGCAGCGCCGGGACAGCTAGCACAGATACGCAGTATTTT. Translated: CASSAGTASTDTQYF. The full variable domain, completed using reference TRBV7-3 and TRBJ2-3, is GAGVSQTPSNKVTEKGKYVELRCDPISGHTALYWYRQSLGQGPEFLIYFQGTGAADDSGLPNDRFFAVRPEGSVSTLKIQRTERGDSAVYLCASSAGTASTDTQYFGPGTRLTVL.

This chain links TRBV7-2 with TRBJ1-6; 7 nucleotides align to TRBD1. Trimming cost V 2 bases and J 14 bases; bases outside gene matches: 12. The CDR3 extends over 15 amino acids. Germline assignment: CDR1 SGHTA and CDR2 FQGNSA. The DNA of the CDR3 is TGTGCCAGCAGCTTATGGGGGGACAGCTCCGTATCCCTCCACTTT. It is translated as CASSLWGDSSVSLHF.

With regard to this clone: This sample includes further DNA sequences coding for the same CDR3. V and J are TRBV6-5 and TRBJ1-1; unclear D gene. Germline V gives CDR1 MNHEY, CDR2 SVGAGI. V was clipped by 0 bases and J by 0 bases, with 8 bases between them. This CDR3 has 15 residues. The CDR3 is CASSYSGRMNTEAFF. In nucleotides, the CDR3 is TGTGCCAGCAGTTACTCGGGCAGGATGAACACTGAAGCTTTCTTT.

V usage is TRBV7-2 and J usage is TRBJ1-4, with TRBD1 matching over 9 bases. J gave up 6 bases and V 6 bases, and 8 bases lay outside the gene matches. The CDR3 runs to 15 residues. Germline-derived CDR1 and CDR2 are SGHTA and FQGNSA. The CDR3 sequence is CASRPEGTGYEKLFF. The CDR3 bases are TGTGCCAGCAGACCAGAGGGGACAGGGTATGAAAAACTGTTTTTT.

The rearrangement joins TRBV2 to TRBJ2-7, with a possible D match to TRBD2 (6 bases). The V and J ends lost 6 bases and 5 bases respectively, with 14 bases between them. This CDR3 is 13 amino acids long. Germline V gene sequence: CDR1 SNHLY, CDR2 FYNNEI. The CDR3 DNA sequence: TGTGCCAGCAGAGCACTTGGGGGGAACGAGCAGTACTTC. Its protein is CASRALGGNEQYF.